The clone carrying this TCR beta chain appeared many times. As yet, its antigen is unknown. This CDR3 contains 11 residues. With 6 bases removed from V and 2 bases from J, the gap between germline ends came to 4 bases. CDR1 and CDR2 (germline): MNHEY, SVGAGI. cDNA molecules, individually, were tagged with unique molecular identifiers. TCRdb independently ran MiXCR on the 5' RACE reads; one entry per CDR3 protein. The sample contains tens of thousands of distinct CDR3 sequences, around 9.6% of which appear only once. This specimen comes from a study of early T cells in non-severe SARS-CoV-2 infection. Background on the study: The input, bulk RNA from unsorted whole blood, was sequenced, and chains were unpaired.

Study-level points and caveats: Matches to VDJdb favored anti-spike CD8 responses and missed private and CD4 specificities.

The sequence was obtained from an adult who was a healthcare worker with PCR-confirmed SARS-CoV-2 infection or an uninfected control (not recorded which). Sequencing used whole blood, obtained at baseline. V usage is TRBV6-5 and J usage is TRBJ1-2; D unclear. The CDR3: CASRENYGYTF. The DNA of the CDR3 is TGTGCCAGCAGGGAGAACTATGGCTACACCTTC.